Described below is a single TCR beta chain sequence and its context. Its specificity is not known. V was pared by 5 bases and J by 3 bases, with 10 bases between. The germline CDR1 and CDR2 sequences are MNHEY and SVGAGI. The CDR3 sequence is 13 residues long. Assay: immunoSEQ multiplex PCR; the TCRdb copy retains only in-frame clones and omits some. The repertoire consists of roughly 49,000 clones, with over 65% occurring once and the leading ten covering 0.55% to 0.7%. This sample is part of a study of memory CD4+ T cells and cytomegalovirus serostatus. General study points: CD4+ memory repertoires contained 67 of 164 reported CMV TCRbeta sequences.

The sort gate was single viable CD3+CD4+CD8-CD45RO+ cells for memory CD4+ T cells. This TCR was sampled from an adult in good health and CMV-seronegative. The chain employs TRBV6-5 and TRBJ1-1; D is unclear. The specimen was memory CD4+ T cells from blood. CDR3 in amino acids: CASSRSWDTEAFF. CDR3 bases: TGTGCCAGCAGTCGTTCGTGGGACACTGAAGCTTTCTTT.